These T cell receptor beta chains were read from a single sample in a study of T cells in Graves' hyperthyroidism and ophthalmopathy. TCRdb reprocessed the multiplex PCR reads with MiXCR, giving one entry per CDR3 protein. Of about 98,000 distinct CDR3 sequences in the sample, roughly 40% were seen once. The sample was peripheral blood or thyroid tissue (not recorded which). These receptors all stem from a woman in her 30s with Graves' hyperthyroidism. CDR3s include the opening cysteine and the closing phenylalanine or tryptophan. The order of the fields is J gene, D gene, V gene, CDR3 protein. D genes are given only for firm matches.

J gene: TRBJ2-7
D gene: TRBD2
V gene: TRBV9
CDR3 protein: CASSGLAGPYEQYF

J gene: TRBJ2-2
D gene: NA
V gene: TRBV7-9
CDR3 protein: CASSRAPIQGWPGELFF

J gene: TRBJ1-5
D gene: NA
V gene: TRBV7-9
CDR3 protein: CASSQGQSQPQHF

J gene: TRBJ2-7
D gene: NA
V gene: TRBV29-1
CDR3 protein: CSVEDGTYEQYF

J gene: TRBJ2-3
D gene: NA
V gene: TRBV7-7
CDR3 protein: CASSLEVNSDTQYF

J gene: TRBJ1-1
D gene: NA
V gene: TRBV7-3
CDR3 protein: CASSLMANTEAFF

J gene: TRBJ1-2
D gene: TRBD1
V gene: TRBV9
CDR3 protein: CASSLWDSSGYTF

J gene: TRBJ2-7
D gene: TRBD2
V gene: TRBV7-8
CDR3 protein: CASSPGLAGGTYEQYF

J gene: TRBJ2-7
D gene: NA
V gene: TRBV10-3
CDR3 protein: CAILDNHYEQYF

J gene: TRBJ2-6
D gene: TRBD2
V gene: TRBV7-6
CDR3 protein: CASSLAGGVNVLTF

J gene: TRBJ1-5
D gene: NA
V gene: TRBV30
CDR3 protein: CAWSELPVEPQHF

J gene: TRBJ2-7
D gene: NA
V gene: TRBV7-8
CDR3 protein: CASSQGGTAYEQYF

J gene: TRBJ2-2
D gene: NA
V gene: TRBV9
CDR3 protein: CASSAGSHTGELFF

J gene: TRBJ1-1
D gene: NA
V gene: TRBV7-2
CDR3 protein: CASSLLILTEAFF

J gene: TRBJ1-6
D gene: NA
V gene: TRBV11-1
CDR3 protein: CASSNSPLHF

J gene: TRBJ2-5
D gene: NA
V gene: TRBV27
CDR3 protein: CASSLETQYF